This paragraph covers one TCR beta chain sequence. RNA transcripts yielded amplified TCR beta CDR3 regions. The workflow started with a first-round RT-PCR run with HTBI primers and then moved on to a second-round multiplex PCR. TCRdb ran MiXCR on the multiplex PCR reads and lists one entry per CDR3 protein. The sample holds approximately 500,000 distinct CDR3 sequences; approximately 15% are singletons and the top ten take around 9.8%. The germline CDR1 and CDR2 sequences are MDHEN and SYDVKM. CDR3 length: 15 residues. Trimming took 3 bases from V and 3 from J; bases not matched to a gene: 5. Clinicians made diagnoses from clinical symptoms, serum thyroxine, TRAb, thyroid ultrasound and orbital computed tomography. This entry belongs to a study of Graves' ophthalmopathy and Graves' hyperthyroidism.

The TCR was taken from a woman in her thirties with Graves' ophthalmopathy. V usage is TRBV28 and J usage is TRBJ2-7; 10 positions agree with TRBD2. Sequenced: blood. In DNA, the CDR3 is TGTGCCAGCAGTTTTCGCCTAGCGGGAGTCTACGAGCAGTACTTC. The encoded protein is CASSFRLAGVYEQYF.